This T cell receptor (beta chain) originates from a study of T cells after posttransplantation cyclophosphamide. The CDR3 spans 17 residues. The V and J ends lost 6 bases and 5 bases, in that order; junction bases with no gene match: 11. Germline V lookup: CDR1 SGHAT, CDR2 FQNNGV. The data were produced by immunoSEQ multiplex PCR, yet TCRdb's version contains in-frame clones alone and is incomplete. The sample has about 3,800 clones, none seen only once. Busulfan-fludarabine conditioning, marrow transplant, and cyclophosphamide on days +3 and +4 were administered. This chain connects TRBV11-2 to TRBJ2-2, with 11 nucleotides matching TRBD1. This clonotype was sampled from a female patient aged 18 to 35 who received an allogeneic stem cell transplant from an unrelated donor, was CMV-positive, and had acute GVHD only. Some T cells may be supplied by the graft donor. The starting material was PBMCs, obtained after allogeneic stem cell transplant with posttransplant cyclophosphamide. As DNA, the CDR3 is TGTGCCAGCAGAAAGACAGGACAGGGGGCGAGGACCGGGGAGCTGTTTTTT. Amino acids: CASRKTGQGARTGELFF.